This TCR beta chain derives from a study of T cell responses to AZD1222 COVID-19 vaccine. The study, taken as a whole, reports: The donor cohort was predominantly white British with a female majority, and clonal diversity may have been underestimated.

Profiling relied on immunoSEQ multiplex PCR, and the TCRdb table lists in-frame clones only, not all of them. The sample shows more than 95,000 clones, 89% of them seen only once. The germline V gene encodes CDR1 SGHVS and CDR2 FQNEAQ. The CDR3 has 13 residues. Trimming pared 4 bases from V and 7 bases from J, leaving 14 bases between. In the case of this clone: The antigen is unknown.

The gene calls are TRBV7-8 and TRBJ2-7; D might be TRBD1 or TRBD2, each matching 5 bases. The sequencing used peripheral blood, collected on day 0 of AZD1222 vaccination. This receptor was taken from an adult in good health. CDR3 amino acids: CASSWDRESEQYF. DNA for the CDR3: TGTGCCAGCAGCTGGGACCGAGAATCGGAGCAGTACTTC.